The 24 T cell receptor beta chains presented below share a single source sample, sequenced in a study of shared clonotypes between healthy human individuals. Generated by immunoSEQ multiplex PCR, the TCRdb table keeps only in-frame clones and is missing some. Here the sample spans 2 million to 2.5 million clones, around 95% being singletons. Sequences were obtained from naive CD4+ T cells sorted from blood. Subset described: CD45RA+ positively selected. Every receptor here comes from a man aged 18 to 30 in good health.

The chain carries TRBV30 and TRBJ2-3; 10 bases match TRBD2. This CDR3 is 13 amino acids long. The germline gives CDR1 GTSNPN, CDR2 SVGIG (reference sequence). The V gene end was trimmed by 0 bases and the J gene end by 14 bases; junction bases not matched to a gene: 8. The CDR3 reads CAWSVTSGTGPYF. For the CDR3, the DNA is TGTGCCTGGAGTGTAACTAGCGGGACCGGTCCGTATTTT.

The V call is TRBV4-1, the J call TRBJ1-2; tentative D call: TRBD1 (6 bases). The germline V gene encodes CDR1 MGHRA and CDR2 YSYEKL. CDR3 length: 12 residues. The V and J ends lost 6 bases and 8 bases respectively, with 13 bases between them. CDR3 loop: CASSSSGGGYTF. The CDR3 DNA follows: TGCGCCAGCAGTTCATCCGGGGGCGGCTACACCTTC.

The V call is TRBV11-2, the J call TRBJ2-7; weak D call: TRBD1 (5 bases). The CDR3 loop spans 16 amino acids. Germline CDR1 reads SGHAT; CDR2 reads FQNNGV. V lost 3 bases to trimming and J lost 2 bases, with 17 bases between them. The CDR3 spells CASSFLMGQPTYEQYF. The CDR3 nucleotides are TGTGCCAGCAGCTTTCTGATGGGGCAGCCCACCTACGAGCAGTACTTC.

The chain couples TRBV5-6 to TRBJ2-1, with D perhaps being TRBD1 or TRBD2 (6 bases each). CDR1 and CDR2 from the germline V gene are SGHDT and YYEEEE. CDR3 length: 15 residues. Trimming pared 1 base from V and 5 bases from J, leaving 13 bases between. The CDR3 region is CASSLWGAGNNEQFF. The CDR3, as DNA: TGTGCCAGCAGCTTGTGGGGGGCGGGTAACAATGAGCAGTTCTTC. The full variable domain, its missing parts supplied by reference TRBV5-6 and TRBJ2-1, is DAGVTQSPTHLIKTRGQQVTLRCSPKSGHDTVSWYQQALGQGPQFIFQYYEEEERQRGNFPDRFSGHQFPNYSSELNVNALLLGDSALYLCASSLWGAGNNEQFFGPGTRLTVL.

The rearrangement links TRBV5-1 to TRBJ2-7, with 7 positions matching TRBD1. This CDR3 contains 15 residues. Germline V CDR1 and CDR2: SGHRS, YFSETQ. V lost 4 bases, J lost 7 bases, and 14 bases stayed unmatched. Here the CDR3 DNA reads TGCGCCAGCAGCCCTCAGGGGGAGATTGCGCGGGAGCAGTACTTC. Amino acid sequence: CASSPQGEIAREQYF.

This clone was counted once. The chain recombines TRBV28 with TRBJ1-2; D perhaps matches TRBD1 (5 bases). V lost 7 bases and J lost 3, with 15 bases in between. This CDR3 contains 14 residues. CDR1 is MDHEN, CDR2 SYDVKM, per germline. The CDR3 region has the DNA TGTGCCAGCAACTCGGCCCAGGGTTACTATGGCTACACCTTC. Its translation is CASNSAQGYYGYTF.

This chain joins TRBV30 and TRBJ2-1; 7 positions agree with TRBD2. From germline, CDR1 is GTSNPN and CDR2 SVGIG (reference sequence). This CDR3 region has 15 residues. Here the CDR3 reads CAHSSGLAVTNEQFF. In DNA, the CDR3 is TGTGCTCACTCCTCGGGGCTAGCGGTGACCAATGAGCAGTTCTTC.

The rearrangement uses TRBV6-4 and TRBJ2-3, with unresolved D. The germline CDR1 and CDR2 sequences are MRHNA and SNTAGT. The V end lost 4 bases, the J end lost 4 bases, and 15 bases lay between the germline ends. The CDR3 covers 15 residues. The CDR3 nucleotides read TGTGCCAGCAGTGTACCTCCCTATAAGGCAGATACGCAGTATTTT. Amino acids: CASSVPPYKADTQYF.

This chain joins TRBV7-6 and TRBJ2-2, with D perhaps assigned TRBD1 or TRBD2 (6 bases each). This CDR3 region has 16 residues. Trimming removed 1 base from V and 4 bases from J, with 13 bases in between. Germline CDR1 SGHVS, CDR2 FNYEAQ. The CDR3 DNA reads TGTGCCAGCAGCTTAGGGGGGGCGATGATCACCGGGGAGCTGTTTTTT. Amino acid sequence: CASSLGGAMITGELFF.

The gene calls are TRBV11-2 and TRBJ2-3; 7 bases align to TRBD1. Trimming at V came to 5 bases and at J to 5 bases, leaving 10 bases not matched to a gene. The CDR3 is 15 residues long. CDR1 and CDR2 from the germline V gene are SGHAT and FQNNGV. The CDR3 DNA reads TGTGCCAGCAGCCTTGGACAGGCTTGGGTAGATACGCAGTATTTT. It yields the protein CASSLGQAWVDTQYF.

The rearrangement uses TRBV18 and TRBJ2-6, with D hard to call. CDR1 and CDR2 (germline): KGHSH, LQKENI. This CDR3 contains 15 residues. Trimming took 5 bases from V and 2 from J, leaving 10 bases between them. CDR3 DNA: TGTGCCAGCTCATATGCCCAGACTGGGGCCAACGTCCTGACTTTC. Its translation is CASSYAQTGANVLTF.

The chain combines TRBV2 with TRBJ1-4; no clear D gene. Deletions cut 7 bases from V and 8 bases from J, with 17 bases between. The germline gives CDR1 SNHLY, CDR2 FYNNEI. The CDR3 has 14 residues. DNA for the CDR3: TGTGCCAGCACGTCAAGGATGCAATGGGAAAAACTGTTTTTT. Encoded protein: CASTSRMQWEKLFF. The full variable domain, with the rest looked up from reference TRBV2 and TRBJ1-4, is EPEVTQTPSHQVTQMGQEVILRCVPISNHLYFYWYRQILGQKVEFLVSFYNNEISEKSEIFDDQFSVERPDGSNFTLKIRSTKLEDSAMYFCASTSRMQWEKLFFGSGTQLSVL.

To note about this clone: This same CDR3 is encoded by further DNA sequences in the sample. This chain connects TRBV7-2 to TRBJ2-2; D is unresolved. Trimming removed 5 bases from V and 5 bases from J, with 9 bases in between. Germline loops: CDR1 SGHTA, CDR2 FQGNSA. The CDR3 extends over 13 amino acids. CDR3 bases: TGTGCCAGCAGCCCTACCCGAACCGGGGAGCTGTTTTTT. Protein: CASSPTRTGELFF.

This chain connects TRBV7-2 to TRBJ2-3; a weak D match, TRBD2 (6 bases). Germline V gives CDR1 SGHTA, CDR2 FQGNSA. The length of the CDR3 is 15 residues. The V end was cut by 1 base, the J end by 1 base, with 9 bases between. DNA of the CDR3: TGTGCCAGCAGCTTAGGCGGGACGGGCACAGATACGCAGTATTTT. Its translation: CASSLGGTGTDTQYF.

A remark on this clone: This same CDR3 is encoded by further DNA sequences in the sample. The chain carries TRBV28 and TRBJ1-2; D is undetermined. Germline V gene lookup returns CDR1 MDHEN and CDR2 SYDVKM. V was pared by 2 bases and J by 4 bases, with 5 bases between. The CDR3 loop spans 12 amino acids. This CDR3 is CASSLITYGYTF. CDR3 bases: TGTGCCAGCAGTTTAATAACCTATGGCTACACCTTC.

The chain couples TRBV2 to TRBJ1-2, with 8 bases lining up with TRBD1. This CDR3 is built from 16 residues. With 5 bases clipped from V and 2 bases from J, the junction kept 10 bases outside the gene matches. Germline V lookup: CDR1 SNHLY, CDR2 FYNNEI. As DNA, the CDR3 is TGTGCCAGCAGTCCCCCCGGACAGGGCCTGAACTATGGCTACACCTTC. It encodes CASSPPGQGLNYGYTF.

This rearrangement joins TRBV11-2 to TRBJ2-3; D might be TRBD1 or TRBD2, each matching 6 bases. Germline V CDR1 and CDR2: SGHAT, FQNNGV. The CDR3 contains 16 residues. Trimming took 5 bases from V and 0 from J, leaving 15 bases between them. CDR3 nucleotide sequence: TGTGCCAGCAGCCAAGAGGGGGGTCTAAGCACAGATACGCAGTATTTT. This encodes CASSQEGGLSTDTQYF.

The chain uses TRBV7-2 and TRBJ2-7, with TRBD2 identical over 12 bases. Germline V gene data show CDR1 as SGHTA and CDR2 as FQGNSA. CDR3 length: 15 amino acids. The junction had 5 bases not matched to a gene; V was cut back by 5 bases and J by 3 bases. DNA for the CDR3: TGTGCCAGCAGCCGACAACTAGCGGGAGGCTACGAGCAGTACTTC. Protein sequence: CASSRQLAGGYEQYF.

The chain employs TRBV30 and TRBJ1-1; tentative D call: TRBD1 (6 bases). Between the trimmed V and J ends, which lost 5 bases and 6 bases, there was a span of 13 bases. This CDR3 has 12 residues. CDR1 is GTSNPN, CDR2 SVGIG, per germline (reference sequence). The CDR3 nucleotides read TGTGCCTGGGGACAGTCCAATCCTGAAGCTTTCTTT. Its translation: CAWGQSNPEAFF.

The chain joins TRBV4-3 to TRBJ2-7; a possible D gene is TRBD2 (5 bases). The V end lost 4 bases, the J end lost 3 bases, and 19 bases lay between the germline ends. Germline lookup yields CDR1 LGHNA and CDR2 YSLEER. This CDR3 spans 16 amino acids. Here the CDR3 DNA reads TGCGCCAGCAGCCGATATGAGGGAGAGGGTTTCTACGAGCAGTACTTC. Translated: CASSRYEGEGFYEQYF.

The chain recombines TRBV5-1 with TRBJ2-1; 11 positions agree with TRBD1. CDR1 SGHRS and CDR2 YFSETQ come from the germline V gene. V lost 4 bases to trimming and J lost 9 bases; unmatched junction nucleotides: 6. This CDR3 spans 14 amino acids. The CDR3 loop reads CASSPGQGAGEQFF. CDR3 coding DNA: TGCGCCAGCAGCCCCGGACAGGGGGCCGGTGAGCAGTTCTTC.

Regarding this clone: At the DNA level, this CDR3 is encoded by other sequences in the same sample as well. The rearrangement links TRBV11-2 to TRBJ2-7, with D unresolved. The CDR3 has 11 residues. Between the trimmed V and J ends, which lost 5 bases and 4 bases, there was a span of 6 bases. Germline CDR1 and CDR2: SGHAT and FQNNGV. The CDR3: CASSAHYEQYF. The CDR3 coding sequence is TGTGCCAGCAGCGCCCATTACGAGCAGTACTTC.

This sequence joins TRBV6-6 and TRBJ2-7; no clear D gene. Germline assignment: CDR1 MNHNY and CDR2 SVGAGI (reference sequence). Trimming left V 7 bases short and J 0 bases short, with 13 bases between. The CDR3 contains 14 residues. CDR3 nucleotide sequence: TGTGCCAGCAACCCGGCAGGACCCTCCTACGAGCAGTACTTC. It is translated as CASNPAGPSYEQYF.

The gene calls are TRBV10-3 and TRBJ1-6, with TRBD1 matching over 7 bases. Germline CDR1 ENHRY, CDR2 SYGVKD. J lost 9 bases, V lost 3 bases, and 5 bases had no gene match. This CDR3 region has 14 residues. For the CDR3, the DNA is TGTGCCATCAGTGAAACAGGGGACACTTCACCCCTCCACTTT. It encodes CAISETGDTSPLHF.